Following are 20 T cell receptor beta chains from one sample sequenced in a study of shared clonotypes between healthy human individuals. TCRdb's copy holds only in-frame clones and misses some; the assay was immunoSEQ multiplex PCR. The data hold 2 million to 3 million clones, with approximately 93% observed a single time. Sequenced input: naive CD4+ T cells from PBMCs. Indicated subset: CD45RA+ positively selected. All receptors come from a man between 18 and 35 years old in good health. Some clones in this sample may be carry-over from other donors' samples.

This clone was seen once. The CDR3 is CASTPRQSSYNEQFF. CDR3 DNA: TGTGCCAGCACCCCCAGGCAGAGCTCCTACAATGAGCAGTTCTTC. The chain is built from TRBV2 and TRBJ2-1; no reliable D call. Trimming left V 7 bases short and J 0 bases short, with 13 bases between. The CDR3 sequence is 15 residues long. Germline assignment: CDR1 SNHLY and CDR2 FYNNEI.

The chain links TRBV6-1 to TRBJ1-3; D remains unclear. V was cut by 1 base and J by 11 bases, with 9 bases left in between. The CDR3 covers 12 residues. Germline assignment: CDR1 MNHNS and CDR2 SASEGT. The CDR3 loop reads CASSEGTYPIYF. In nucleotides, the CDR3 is TGTGCCAGCAGTGAAGGGACCTACCCCATATATTTT.

The CDR3 region is CASSADYLGGDTQYF. The DNA of the CDR3 is TGCGCCAGCAGCGCGGACTACCTTGGCGGAGATACGCAGTATTTT. The chain has TRBV5-1 and TRBJ2-3, with a weak D call TRBD2 (6 bases). The length of the CDR3 is 15 residues. The germline V gene has CDR1 SGHRS and CDR2 YFSETQ. Trimming cost V 4 bases and J 5 bases, with 17 bases left between them.

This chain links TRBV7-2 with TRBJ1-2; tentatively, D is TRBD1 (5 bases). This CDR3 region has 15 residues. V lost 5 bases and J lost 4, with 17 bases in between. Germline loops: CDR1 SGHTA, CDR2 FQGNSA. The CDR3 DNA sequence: TGTGCCAGCAGCCCGTTGGGGGGAACTGCCTATGGCTACACCTTC. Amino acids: CASSPLGGTAYGYTF.

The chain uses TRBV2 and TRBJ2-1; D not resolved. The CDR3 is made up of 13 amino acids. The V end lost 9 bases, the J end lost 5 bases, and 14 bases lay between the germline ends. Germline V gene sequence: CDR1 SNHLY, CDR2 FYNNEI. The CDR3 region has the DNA TGTGCCAGAGAAATCGGGTCTGACAATGAGCAGTTCTTC. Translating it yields CAREIGSDNEQFF.

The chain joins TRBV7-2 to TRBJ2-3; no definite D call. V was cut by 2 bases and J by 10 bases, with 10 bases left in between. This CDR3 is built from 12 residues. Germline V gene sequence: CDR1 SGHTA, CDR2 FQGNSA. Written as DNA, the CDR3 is TGTGCCAGCAGCTTATTTCCCTGGGCGCAGTATTTT. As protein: CASSLFPWAQYF.

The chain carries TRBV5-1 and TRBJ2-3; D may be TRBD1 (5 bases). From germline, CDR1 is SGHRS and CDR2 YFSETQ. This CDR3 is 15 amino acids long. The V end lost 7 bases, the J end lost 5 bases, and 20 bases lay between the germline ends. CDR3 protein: CASVDSGGSRDTQYF. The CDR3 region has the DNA TGCGCCAGCGTAGACAGTGGTGGGTCCCGAGATACGCAGTATTTT.

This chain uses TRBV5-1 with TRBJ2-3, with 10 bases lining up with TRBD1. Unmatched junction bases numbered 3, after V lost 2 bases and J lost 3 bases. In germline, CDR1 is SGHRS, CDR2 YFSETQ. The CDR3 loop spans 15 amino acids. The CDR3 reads CASSFGTGETDTQYF. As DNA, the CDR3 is TGCGCCAGCAGCTTTGGGACAGGGGAGACAGATACGCAGTATTTT.

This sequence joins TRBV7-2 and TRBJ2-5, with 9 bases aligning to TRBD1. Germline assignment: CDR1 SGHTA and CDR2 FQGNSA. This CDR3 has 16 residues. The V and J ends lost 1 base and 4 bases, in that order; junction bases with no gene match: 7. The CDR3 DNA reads TGTGCCAGCAGCTTAGTAGGACAGGGGAGTGTAGAGACCCAGTACTTC. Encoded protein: CASSLVGQGSVETQYF. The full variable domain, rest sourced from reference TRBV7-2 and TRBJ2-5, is GAGVSQSPSNKVTEKGKDVELRCDPISGHTALYWYRQSLGQGLEFLIYFQGNSAPDKSGLPSDRFSAERTGGSVSTLTIQRTQQEDSAVYLCASSLVGQGSVETQYFGPGTRLLVL.

The CDR3 protein is CASSLDRLARRTGELFF. CDR3 DNA: TGTGCCAGCAGCTTAGACCGGCTAGCGAGGAGAACCGGGGAGCTGTTTTTT. The J gene is TRBJ2-2, the V gene TRBV7-2, with a tentative D call TRBD2 (6 bases). V lost 1 base, J lost 5 bases, and 17 bases lay in between. This CDR3 has 17 residues. Germline V gene lookup returns CDR1 SGHTA and CDR2 FQGNSA.

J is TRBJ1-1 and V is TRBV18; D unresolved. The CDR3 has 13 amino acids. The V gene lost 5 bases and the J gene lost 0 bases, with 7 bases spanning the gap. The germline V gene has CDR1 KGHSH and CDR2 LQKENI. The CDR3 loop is CASSYGLNTEAFF. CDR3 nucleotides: TGTGCCAGCTCATATGGGCTGAACACTGAAGCTTTCTTT.

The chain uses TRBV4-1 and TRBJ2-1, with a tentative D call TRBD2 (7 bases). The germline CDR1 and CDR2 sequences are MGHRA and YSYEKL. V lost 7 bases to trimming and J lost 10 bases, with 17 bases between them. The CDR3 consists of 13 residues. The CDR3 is CASTARGGREQFF. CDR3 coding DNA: TGCGCCAGCACCGCGAGGGGGGGGAGGGAGCAGTTCTTC.

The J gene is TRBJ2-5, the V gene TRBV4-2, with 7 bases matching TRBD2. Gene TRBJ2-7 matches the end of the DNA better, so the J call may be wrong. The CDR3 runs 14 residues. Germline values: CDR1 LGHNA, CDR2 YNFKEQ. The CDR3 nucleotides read TGTGCCAGCAGCCAAGATAGGACTAGCTACGAGCAGTACTTC. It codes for CASSQDRTSYEQYF.

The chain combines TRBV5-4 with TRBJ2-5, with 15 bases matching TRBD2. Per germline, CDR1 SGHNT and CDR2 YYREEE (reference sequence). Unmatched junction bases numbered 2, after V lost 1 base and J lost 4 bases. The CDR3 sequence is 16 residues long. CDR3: CASSLWGLAGGETQYF. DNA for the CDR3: TGTGCCAGCAGCTTGTGGGGACTAGCGGGAGGAGAGACCCAGTACTTC.

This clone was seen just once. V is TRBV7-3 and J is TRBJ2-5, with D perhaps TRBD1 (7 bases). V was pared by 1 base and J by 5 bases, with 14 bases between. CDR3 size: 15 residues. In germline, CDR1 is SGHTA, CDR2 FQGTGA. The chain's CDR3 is CASSLNRAGGETQYF. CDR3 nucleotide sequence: TGTGCCAGCAGCTTAAATAGAGCAGGGGGGGAGACCCAGTACTTC.

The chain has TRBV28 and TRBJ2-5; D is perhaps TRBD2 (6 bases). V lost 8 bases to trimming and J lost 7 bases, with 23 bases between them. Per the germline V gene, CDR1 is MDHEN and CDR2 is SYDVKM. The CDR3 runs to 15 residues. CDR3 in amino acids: CASGGSGVLGLTQYF. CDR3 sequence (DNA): TGTGCCAGCGGGGGGTCGGGGGTTTTAGGGTTGACCCAGTACTTC.

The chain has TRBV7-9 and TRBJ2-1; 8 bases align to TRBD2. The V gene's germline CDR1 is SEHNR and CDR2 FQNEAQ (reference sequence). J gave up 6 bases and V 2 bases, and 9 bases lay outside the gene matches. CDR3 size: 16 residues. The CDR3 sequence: CASSLPNAGGRNEQFF. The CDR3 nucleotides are TGTGCCAGCAGCTTACCGAACGCGGGAGGTCGCAATGAGCAGTTCTTC.

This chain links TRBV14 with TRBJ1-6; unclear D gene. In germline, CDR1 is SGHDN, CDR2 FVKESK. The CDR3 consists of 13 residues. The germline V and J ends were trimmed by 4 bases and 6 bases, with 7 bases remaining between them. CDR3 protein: CASSLQSNSPLHF. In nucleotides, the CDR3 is TGTGCCAGCAGCCTACAGAGTAATTCACCCCTCCACTTT.

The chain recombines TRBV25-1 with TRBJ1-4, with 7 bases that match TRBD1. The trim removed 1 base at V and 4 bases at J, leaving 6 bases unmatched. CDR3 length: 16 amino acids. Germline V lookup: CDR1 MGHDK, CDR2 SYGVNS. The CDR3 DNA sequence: TGTGCCAGCAGTGAATCTCGGGGACAGATTAATGAAAAACTGTTTTTT. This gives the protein CASSESRGQINEKLFF.

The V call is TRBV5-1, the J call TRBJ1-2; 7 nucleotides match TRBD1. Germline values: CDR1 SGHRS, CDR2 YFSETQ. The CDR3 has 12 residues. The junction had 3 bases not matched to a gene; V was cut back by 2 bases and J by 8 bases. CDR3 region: CASSLQQGGYTF. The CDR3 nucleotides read TGCGCCAGCAGCTTACAACAGGGGGGCTACACCTTC.